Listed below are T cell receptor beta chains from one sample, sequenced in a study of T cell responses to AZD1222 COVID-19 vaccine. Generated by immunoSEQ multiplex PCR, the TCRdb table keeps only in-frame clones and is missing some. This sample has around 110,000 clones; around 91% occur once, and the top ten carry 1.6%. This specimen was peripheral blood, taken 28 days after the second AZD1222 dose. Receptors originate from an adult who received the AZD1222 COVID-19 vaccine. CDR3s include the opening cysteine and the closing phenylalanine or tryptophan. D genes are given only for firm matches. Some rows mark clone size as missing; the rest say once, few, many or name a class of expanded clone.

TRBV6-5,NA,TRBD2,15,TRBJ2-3,CASSLLAGGTDTQYF,TGTGCCAGCAGTTTACTAGCGGGAGGGACAGATACGCAGTATTTT
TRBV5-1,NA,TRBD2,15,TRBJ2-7,CASSSGLAEGLEQYF,TGCGCCAGCAGCTCAGGACTAGCGGAGGGGCTCGAGCAGTACTTC
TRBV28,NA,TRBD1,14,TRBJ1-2,CASSYDRGLYGYTF,TGTGCCAGCAGTTACGACAGGGGGCTTTATGGCTACACCTTC
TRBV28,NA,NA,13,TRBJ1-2,CASSLPGFYGYTF,TGTGCCAGCAGTTTGCCCGGGTTCTATGGCTACACCTTC
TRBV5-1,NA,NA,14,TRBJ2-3,CASSLDGTGDTQYF,TGCGCCAGCAGCTTGGATGGGACGGGAGATACGCAGTATTTT
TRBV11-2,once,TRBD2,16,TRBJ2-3,CASSLGISGHTDTQYF,TGTGCCAGCAGCTTAGGAATTAGCGGGCACACAGATACGCAGTATTTT
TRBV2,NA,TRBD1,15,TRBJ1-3,CAVKSRGTAGNTIYF,TGTGCCGTCAAAAGCAGAGGGACAGCTGGAAACACCATATATTTT
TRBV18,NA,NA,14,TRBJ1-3,CASSPPNVGNTIYF,TGTGCCAGCTCACCACCAAACGTTGGAAACACCATATATTTT
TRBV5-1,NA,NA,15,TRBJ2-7,CASTPSIDFTYEQYF,TGCGCCAGCACTCCCAGCATAGACTTTACCTACGAGCAGTACTTC
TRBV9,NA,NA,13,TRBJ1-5,CASSGQGSRPQHF,TGTGCCAGCAGCGGGCAGGGATCTCGGCCCCAGCATTTT
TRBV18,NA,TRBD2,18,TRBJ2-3,CASSSNQGLAGVADTQYF,TGTGCCAGCTCATCCAACCAGGGACTAGCGGGAGTGGCAGATACGCAGTATTTT
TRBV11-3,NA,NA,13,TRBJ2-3,CASSTSPGDTQYF,TGTGCCAGCAGCACATCGCCGGGGGATACGCAGTATTTT
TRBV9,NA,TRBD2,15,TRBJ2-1,CASSVAAGGGNEQFF,TGTGCCAGCAGCGTGGCAGCGGGAGGGGGGAATGAGCAGTTCTTC
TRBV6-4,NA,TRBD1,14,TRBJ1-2,CASRPRTGPYGYTF,TGTGCCAGCAGGCCCCGGACAGGGCCCTATGGCTACACCTTC
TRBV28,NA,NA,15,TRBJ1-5,CASRLDGLSHQPQHF,TGTGCCAGCAGACTGGACGGTTTGTCCCATCAGCCCCAGCATTTT
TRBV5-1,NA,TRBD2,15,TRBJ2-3,CASNSGTIETDTQYF,TGCGCCAGCAACTCCGGGACTATTGAAACAGATACGCAGTATTTT
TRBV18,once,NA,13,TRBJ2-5,CASSPGLQETQYF,TGTGCCAGCTCACCGGGACTGCAAGAGACCCAGTACTTC
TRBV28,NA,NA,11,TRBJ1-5,CASILGQFYHF,TGTGCCAGCATCCTGGGACAATTTTATCATTTT
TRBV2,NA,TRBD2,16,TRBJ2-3,CASNNGLAGGIDTQYF,TGTGCCAGCAATAATGGGCTAGCGGGAGGAATAGATACGCAGTATTTT
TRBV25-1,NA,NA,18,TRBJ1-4,CASSELLPPGATNEKLFF,TGTGCCAGCAGTGAATTGTTGCCCCCTGGGGCGACTAATGAAAAACTGTTTTTT